These 10 T cell receptor beta chains originate from one sample sequenced in a study of blood T cell repertoires in COVID-19 (TCRdb year 2020). To prepare the library, the immunoSEQ multiplex PCR assay was applied. TCRdb's version of the immuneACCESS table is confined to in-frame rearrangements and falls short of the full clone set. An unresolved V gene accounts for under half of the shortfall where checked; the remainder is of unknown origin. In all, the sample holds 35,000 to 40,000 clones, and roughly 80% of those were seen once. The biggest ten clones account for more than 14% of the sample. Specimen: peripheral blood. The source is a man in his fifties or sixties with active or convalescent COVID-19.

The chain joins TRBV18 to TRBJ2-1; possible D gene TRBD1, 7 bases. CDR1 and CDR2 from the germline V gene are KGHSH and LQKENI. V lost 3 bases and J lost 6, with 15 bases in between. The CDR3 runs to 15 residues. The CDR3 DNA is TGTGCCAGCTCACCCGGAGGGACAGCACTCAATGAGCAGTTCTTC. Translating gives CASSPGGTALNEQFF.

The genes are TRBV2 and TRBJ1-3, with 8 nucleotides matching TRBD1. Germline lookup yields CDR1 SNHLY and CDR2 FYNNEI. V dropped 6 bases and J dropped 0; count of bases not matched to a gene: 4. The CDR3 consists of 15 residues. The CDR3 sequence is CASRSGTGSGNTIYF. CDR3 bases: TGTGCCAGCAGGTCCGGGACAGGCTCTGGAAACACCATATATTTT.

The chain employs TRBV7-9 and TRBJ2-3, with D possibly TRBD2 on 6 matching bases. Germline values: CDR1 SEHNR, CDR2 FQNEAQ (reference sequence). The CDR3 is 17 amino acids. V lost 5 bases and J lost 4, with 22 bases in between. CDR3 sequence: CASSPWRPGAAADTQYF. CDR3 coding DNA: TGTGCCAGCAGCCCCTGGCGCCCGGGAGCAGCCGCAGATACGCAGTATTTT.

J is TRBJ2-5 and V is TRBV19, with TRBD2 matching over 8 bases. Germline CDR1 reads LNHDA; CDR2 reads SQIVND (reference sequence). The V gene end was trimmed by 4 bases and the J gene end by 5 bases; junction bases not matched to a gene: 6. The CDR3 length is 14 residues. The CDR3 coding sequence is TGTGCCAGTAGTAAGGGACTAGGGCGGGAGACCCAGTACTTC. Its translation is CASSKGLGRETQYF.

CDR3 sequence: CASSRTPGQGTEAFF. The CDR3 nucleotides read TGCGCCAGCAGCAGGACCCCGGGACAGGGAACTGAAGCTTTCTTT. This rearrangement joins TRBV5-1 to TRBJ1-1; 9 nucleotides align to TRBD1. V lost 4 bases, J lost 5 bases, and 9 bases stayed unmatched. CDR3 length: 15 amino acids. The germline gives CDR1 SGHRS, CDR2 YFSETQ.

The V call is TRBV19, the J call TRBJ2-3; D unclear. CDR1 and CDR2 from the germline V gene are LNHDA and SQIVND (reference sequence). This CDR3 is built from 13 residues. V lost 6 bases to trimming and J lost 1 base, with 8 bases between them. CDR3 sequence reads: CASSTTGTDTQYF. In DNA, the CDR3 is TGTGCCAGTAGCACCACAGGCACAGATACGCAGTATTTT.

The chain links TRBV7-9 to TRBJ2-1; 11 bases fit TRBD2. Germline loops: CDR1 SEHNR, CDR2 FQNEAQ (reference sequence). The CDR3 covers 17 residues. The junction had 9 bases not matched to a gene; V was cut back by 2 bases and J by 6 bases. Here the CDR3 reads CASSLPLSGGASNEQFF. The CDR3, as DNA: TGTGCCAGCAGCTTACCCCTTAGCGGGGGGGCAAGCAATGAGCAGTTCTTC.

Here the CDR3 DNA reads TGTGCCAGCAGCGTAGCTCAGGGTGGCTCACCCCTCCACTTT. Translating it yields CASSVAQGGSPLHF. The rearrangement uses TRBV9 and TRBJ1-6, with a possible D match to TRBD1 (5 bases). CDR3 size: 14 residues. Trimming cost V 0 bases and J 10 bases, with 11 bases left between them. Germline-derived CDR1 and CDR2 are SGDLS and YYNGEE.

This clone was observed a few times. The genes are TRBV5-4 and TRBJ2-2; D is perhaps TRBD2 (6 bases). Germline V gene lookup returns CDR1 SGHNT and CDR2 YYREEE (reference sequence). The CDR3 length is 16 residues. V dropped 0 bases and J dropped 1 base, with 10 bases sitting between them. In DNA, the CDR3 is TGTGCCAGCAGCTTGGAGCCGGGAGTGAACACCGGGGAGCTGTTTTTT. It translates to CASSLEPGVNTGELFF.

This chain joins TRBV19 and TRBJ1-2; 10 nucleotides line up with TRBD1. The CDR3 consists of 15 residues. Germline CDR1 is LNHDA and CDR2 is SQIVND (reference sequence). V lost 1 base, J lost 2 bases, and 1 base stayed unmatched. The DNA of the CDR3 is TGTGCCAGTAGTATAGGACAGGGGGCAAACTATGGCTACACCTTC. This codes for CASSIGQGANYGYTF. Combining the CDR3 with reference TRBV19 and TRBJ1-2 gives the whole variable domain DGGITQSPKYLFRKEGQNVTLSCEQNLNHDAMYWYRQDPGQGLRLIYYSQIVNDFQKGDIAEGYSVSREKKESFPLTVTSAQKNPTAFYLCASSIGQGANYGYTFGSGTRLTVV.